This T cell receptor (beta chain) was captured in a study of blood T cells in healthy people across ages. Whole-study results and caveats: Unsorted PBMC input precluded a conclusive naive versus antigen-experienced comparison.

With regard to this clonotype: Its antigen is as yet unknown.

A J-beta primer mix and a sample-barcoded 5' primer were used in a second PCR of about 7 to 12 cycles. The authors tagged each cDNA molecule using a template-switch adaptor with 12 random nucleotides. Each CDR3 protein gets one entry after TCRdb re-called the 5' RACE reads with MiXCR. The data contain about 1 million distinct CDR3 sequences, 40% to 45% of them singletons. Sequencing used blood. The TCR comes from an older woman in good health.

The CDR3 coding sequence is TGTGCTAGTGGTTTGGCCCCTTCTAGCGGGATCTCCTACGAGCAGTACTTC. As protein: CASGLAPSSGISYEQYF. The chain is built from TRBV12-5 and TRBJ2-7, with 9 nucleotides matching TRBD2. The CDR3 runs 17 residues. V shed 1 base, J shed 0 bases, and the junction held 7 bases outside the gene matches. Germline loops: CDR1 LGHNT, CDR2 FRNRAP.